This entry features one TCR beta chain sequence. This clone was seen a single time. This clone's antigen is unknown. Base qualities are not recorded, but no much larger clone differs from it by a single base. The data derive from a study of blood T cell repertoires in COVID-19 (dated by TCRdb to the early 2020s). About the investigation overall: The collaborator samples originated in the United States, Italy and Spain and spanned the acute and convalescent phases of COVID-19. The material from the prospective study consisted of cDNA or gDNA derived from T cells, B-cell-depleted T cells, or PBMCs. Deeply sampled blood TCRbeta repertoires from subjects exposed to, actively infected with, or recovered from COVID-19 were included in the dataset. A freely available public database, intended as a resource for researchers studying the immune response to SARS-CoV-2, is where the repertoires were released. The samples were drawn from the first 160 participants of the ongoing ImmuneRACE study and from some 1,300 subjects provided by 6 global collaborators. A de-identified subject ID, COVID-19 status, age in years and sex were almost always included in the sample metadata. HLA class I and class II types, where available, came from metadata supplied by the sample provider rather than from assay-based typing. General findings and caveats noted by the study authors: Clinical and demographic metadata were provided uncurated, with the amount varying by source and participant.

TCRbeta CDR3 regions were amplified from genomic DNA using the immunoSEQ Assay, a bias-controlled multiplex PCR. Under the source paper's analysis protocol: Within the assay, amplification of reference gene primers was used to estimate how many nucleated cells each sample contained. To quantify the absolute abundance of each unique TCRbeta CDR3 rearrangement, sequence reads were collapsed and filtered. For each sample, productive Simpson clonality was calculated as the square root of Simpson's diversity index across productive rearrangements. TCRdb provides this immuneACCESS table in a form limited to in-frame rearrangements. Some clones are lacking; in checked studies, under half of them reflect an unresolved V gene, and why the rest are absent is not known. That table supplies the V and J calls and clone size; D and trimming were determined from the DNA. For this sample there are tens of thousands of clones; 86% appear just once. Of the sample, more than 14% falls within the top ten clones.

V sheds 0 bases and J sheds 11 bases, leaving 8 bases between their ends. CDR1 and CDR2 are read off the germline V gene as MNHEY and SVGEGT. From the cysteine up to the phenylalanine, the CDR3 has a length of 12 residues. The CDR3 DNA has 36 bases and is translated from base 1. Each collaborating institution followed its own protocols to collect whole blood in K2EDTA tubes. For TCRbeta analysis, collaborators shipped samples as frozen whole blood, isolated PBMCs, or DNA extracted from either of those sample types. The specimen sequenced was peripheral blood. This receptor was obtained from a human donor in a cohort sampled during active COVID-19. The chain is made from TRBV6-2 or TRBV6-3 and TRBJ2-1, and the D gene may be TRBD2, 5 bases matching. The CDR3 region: CASSYSTTQQFF. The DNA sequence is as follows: TGTGCCAGCAGTTACTCGACTACACAGCAGTTCTTC.